The 15 T cell receptor beta chains below were found in one sample sequenced in a study of T cell responses to AZD1222 COVID-19 vaccine. Using immunoSEQ multiplex PCR, the repertoire was profiled, and TCRdb retains in-frame clones only, with some absent. Among 150,000 to 200,000 clones listed, under 95% were seen once. The material was peripheral blood, obtained 28 days after the second AZD1222 dose. These receptors all come from an adult who received the AZD1222 COVID-19 vaccine.

This rearrangement joins TRBV7-9 to TRBJ1-2; no definite D call. The CDR3 totals 16 residues. Trimming shortened V by 8 bases and J by 2 bases, and 21 bases separated the two germline ends. From germline, CDR1 is SEHNR and CDR2 FQNEAQ (reference sequence). The CDR3 DNA reads as TGTGCCAGCGGAGAAGCGAAGGTTCGGCAGAACTATGGCTACACCTTC. The encoded protein is CASGEAKVRQNYGYTF. The full variable domain, completed using reference TRBV7-9 and TRBJ1-2, is DTGVSQNPRHKITKRGQNVTFRCDPISEHNRLYWYRQTLGQGPEFLTYFQNEAQLEKSRLLSDRFSAERPKGSFSTLEIQRTEQGDSAMYLCASGEAKVRQNYGYTFGSGTRLTVV.

V and J are TRBV27 and TRBJ2-7, with D perhaps TRBD1 or TRBD2 (5 bases each). This CDR3 region has 16 residues. Trimming took off 8 bases at V and 2 bases at J, with 22 bases between the two ends. Germline loops: CDR1 MNHEY, CDR2 SMNVEV (reference sequence). This chain's CDR3 is CASRDPTSTRPYEQYF. DNA of the CDR3: TGTGCCAGCCGGGACCCAACCTCAACACGACCCTACGAGCAGTACTTC.

This clone has just a few counts. V gene TRBV28 combines with J gene TRBJ2-5; possibly TRBD2 for D (6 bases). This CDR3 region has 12 residues. Trimming removed 8 bases from V and 3 bases from J, with 10 bases in between. From germline, CDR1 is MDHEN and CDR2 SYDVKM. The CDR3 DNA sequence: TGTGCCAGCCTGGGGGGAAAAGAGACCCAGTACTTC. It specifies CASLGGKETQYF.

CDR3 protein: CASSLGQGIAEAFF. CDR3 in DNA: TGCGCCAGCAGCTTGGGACAGGGGATCGCTGAAGCTTTCTTT. The rearrangement links TRBV5-1 to TRBJ1-1; TRBD1 agrees at 8 bases. The V gene's germline CDR1 is SGHRS and CDR2 YFSETQ. CDR3 length equals 14 residues. V was clipped by 0 bases and J by 6 bases; unmatched bases: 4.

The chain has TRBV4-1 and TRBJ1-5; no clear D gene. The V and J ends lost 4 bases and 0 bases respectively, with 13 bases between them. The CDR3 length is 16 residues. Germline CDR1 MGHRA, CDR2 YSYEKL. CDR3 sequence: CASSLSLTLSNQPQHF. CDR3 nucleotides: TGCGCCAGCAGCCTTTCCCTGACCCTTAGCAATCAGCCCCAGCATTTT.

This chain links TRBV11-2 with TRBJ1-3; D is unclear. Trimming left V 5 bases short and J 4 bases short, with 6 bases between. The CDR3 totals 12 residues. Germline assignment: CDR1 SGHAT and CDR2 FQNNGV. CDR3 coding DNA: TGTGCCAGCAGCCCCCCCGGAAACACCATATATTTT. Residues: CASSPPGNTIYF. The variable domain in full, with the rest retrieved from reference TRBV11-2 and TRBJ1-3, is EAGVAQSPRYKIIEKRQSVAFWCNPISGHATLYWYQQILGQGPKLLIQFQNNGVVDDSQLPKDRFSAERLKGVDSTLKIQPAKLEDSAVYLCASSPPGNTIYFGEGSWLTVV.

The CDR3 is CASSPPVYGPTLNTEAFF. The CDR3 DNA reads TGTGCCAGCTCACCACCGGTTTATGGCCCAACCCTAAACACTGAAGCTTTCTTT. This chain links TRBV18 with TRBJ1-1; D unresolved. Germline V CDR1 and CDR2: KGHSH, LQKENI. The V gene lost 0 bases and the J gene lost 2 bases, with 19 bases spanning the gap. CDR3 length: 18 amino acids. Full variable domain (remainder filled in from reference TRBV18 and TRBJ1-1): NAGVMQNPRHLVRRRGQEARLRCSPMKGHSHVYWYRQLPEEGLKFMVYLQKENIIDESGMPKERFSAEFPKEGPSILRIQQVVRGDSAAYFCASSPPVYGPTLNTEAFFGQGTRLTVV.

The genes are TRBV5-1 and TRBJ1-5; D not certain. The CDR3 is made up of 14 amino acids. V was shortened by 1 base and J by 9 bases, with 14 bases between the two germline ends. CDR1 and CDR2 from the germline V gene are SGHRS and YFSETQ. The CDR3 DNA reads TGCGCCAGCAGCTTGAACAGAGCTGATGGGCCCCAGCATTTT. This encodes CASSLNRADGPQHF.

The chain recombines TRBV2 with TRBJ2-5; D gene uncertain. The length of the CDR3 is 12 residues. Trimming left V 8 bases short and J 7 bases short, with 14 bases between. Germline V gene data show CDR1 as SNHLY and CDR2 as FYNNEI. In DNA form, the CDR3 reads TGTGCCAGCGGACCGGAACCAGGGACCCAGTACTTC. Its translation: CASGPEPGTQYF.

This clone showed up just once. The CDR3 DNA reads as TGTGCCACCAGTGATTGGTTAGCAGGGGGACAAGAGACCCAGTACTTC. Protein sequence: CATSDWLAGGQETQYF. V gene TRBV24-1 combines with J gene TRBJ2-5; TRBD1 agrees at 7 bases. This CDR3 has 16 amino acids. Germline lookup yields CDR1 KGHDR and CDR2 SFDVKD. V shed 2 bases and J 2 bases; nucleotides not matched to a gene: 7.

This chain uses TRBV29-1 with TRBJ1-1, with unresolved D. CDR1 and CDR2 (germline): SQVTM, ANQGSEA. This CDR3 has 13 amino acids. Between the trimmed V and J ends, which lost 4 bases and 0 bases, there was a span of 9 bases. The CDR3 protein is CSVVGPMNTEAFF. CDR3 bases: TGCAGCGTTGTAGGGCCTATGAACACTGAAGCTTTCTTT.

The rearrangement joins TRBV7-2 to TRBJ2-2; TRBD2 matches 8 bases. Germline loops: CDR1 SGHTA, CDR2 FQGNSA. The CDR3 loop spans 15 amino acids. Trimming at V came to 3 bases and at J to 5 bases, leaving 5 bases not matched to a gene. The CDR3 is CASSLSGRETGELFF. The CDR3, as DNA: TGTGCCAGCAGCTTGAGCGGGAGAGAAACCGGGGAGCTGTTTTTT.

The V call is TRBV2, the J call TRBJ1-5, with D possibly TRBD1 on 5 matching bases. CDR3 length equals 15 residues. Germline CDR1 reads SNHLY; CDR2 reads FYNNEI. With 6 bases removed from V and 6 bases from J, the gap between germline ends came to 18 bases. For the CDR3, the DNA is TGTGCCAGCAGCCCTCTTAGGGGAACCGGTCAGCCCCAGCATTTT. This encodes CASSPLRGTGQPQHF.

The V and J genes are TRBV30 and TRBJ1-1; D unclear. V lost 2 bases, J lost 8 bases, and 12 bases lay in between. This CDR3 contains 12 residues. Per the germline V gene, CDR1 is GTSNPN and CDR2 is SVGIG (reference sequence). The CDR3 DNA reads as TGTGCCTGGAGTAATATGGTACCAGAAGCTTTCTTT. Translated: CAWSNMVPEAFF. Drawing the rest from reference TRBV30 and TRBJ1-1, the complete variable domain is SQTIHQWPATLVQPVGSPLSLECTVEGTSNPNLYWYRQAAGRGLQLLFYSVGIGQISSEVPQNLSASRPQDRQFILSSKKLLLSDSGFYLCAWSNMVPEAFFGQGTRLTVV.

The genes are TRBV11-3 and TRBJ1-1, with unresolved D. The V end was cut by 1 base, the J end by 3 bases, with 6 bases between. Looked up from germline, CDR1 is SGHNT and CDR2 is YENEEA. This CDR3 is built from 13 residues. CDR3 sequence: CASSLVKDTEAFF. Written as DNA, the CDR3 is TGTGCCAGCAGCTTAGTGAAGGACACTGAAGCTTTCTTT.